The sequence of this T cell receptor beta chain was determined in a study of T-cell reconstitution after alpha-beta-depleted transplantation in children. Preparation of the TCRbeta library was carried out with unique molecular identifiers. TCRdb reanalysed the PCR reads using MiXCR and keeps one entry per CDR3 protein. This table holds just under 250,000 distinct CDR3 sequences, under 30% found once. This clonotype was seen many times. The trim removed 5 bases at V and 5 bases at J, leaving 13 bases unmatched. CDR3 length equals 17 residues. The V and J genes are TRBV12-3 or TRBV12-4 and TRBJ2-1; the match to TRBD2 covers 9 bases. This receptor was obtained from a girl aged 2 to 10 with Fanconi anemia, due to receive a stem cell transplant. The starting material was PBMCs, obtained before TCRalphabeta/CD19-depleted stem cell transplant. The CDR3 loop reads CASSPPQAGGRDNEQFF. As DNA, the CDR3 is TGTGCCAGCAGTCCACCTCAAGCGGGAGGCCGAGACAATGAGCAGTTCTTC.